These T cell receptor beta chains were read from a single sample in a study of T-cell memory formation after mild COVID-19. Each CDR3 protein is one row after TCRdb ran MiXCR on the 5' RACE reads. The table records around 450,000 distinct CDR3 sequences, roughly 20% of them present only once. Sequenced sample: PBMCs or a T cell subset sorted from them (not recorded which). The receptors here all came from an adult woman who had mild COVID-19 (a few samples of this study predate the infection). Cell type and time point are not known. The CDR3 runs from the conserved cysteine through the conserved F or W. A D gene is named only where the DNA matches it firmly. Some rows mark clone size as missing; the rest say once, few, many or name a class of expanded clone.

CDR3 DNA: TGCGCCAGCAGCCAAGATGCGGACAGGGACTATGGCTACACCTTC
CDR3 protein: CASSQDADRDYGYTF
V gene: TRBV4-1
D gene: TRBD1
J gene: TRBJ1-2
clone size: -

CDR3 DNA: TGTGCCAGCAGCCAAGTCAGTAACGAGCAGTACTTC
CDR3 protein: CASSQVSNEQYF
V gene: TRBV3-1
D gene: -
J gene: TRBJ2-7
clone size: few

CDR3 DNA: TGTGCCAGCAGTTTATCGGATAACTATGGCTACACCTTC
CDR3 protein: CASSLSDNYGYTF
V gene: TRBV27
D gene: -
J gene: TRBJ1-2
clone size: few

CDR3 DNA: TGCGCCAGCAGCTTTAGCGGGAGAGGAACCAATGAGCAGTTCTTC
CDR3 protein: CASSFSGRGTNEQFF
V gene: TRBV5-1
D gene: TRBD2
J gene: TRBJ2-1
clone size: few

CDR3 DNA: TGTGCCAGCAGCTTAGGGGGAAGCGTCAACGAGCAGTACTTC
CDR3 protein: CASSLGGSVNEQYF
V gene: TRBV13
D gene: -
J gene: TRBJ2-7
clone size: -

CDR3 DNA: TGTGCCAGTAGACAGGGGGCCGGCGAGCAGTACTTC
CDR3 protein: CASRQGAGEQYF
V gene: TRBV19
D gene: TRBD1
J gene: TRBJ2-7
clone size: -

CDR3 DNA: TGTGCCAGCAGCTACGCGGGGGCGGTGAAGGAAAAACTGTTTTTT
CDR3 protein: CASSYAGAVKEKLFF
V gene: TRBV6-5
D gene: -
J gene: TRBJ1-4
clone size: few

CDR3 DNA: TGCAGTGCGTCGACTAGCAACACAGATACGCAGTATTTT
CDR3 protein: CSASTSNTDTQYF
V gene: TRBV20-1
D gene: TRBD2
J gene: TRBJ2-3
clone size: -

CDR3 DNA: TGTGCCAGCAGCTTAGCGCTGAGCGGGAGGGGCACTGAAGCTTTCTTT
CDR3 protein: CASSLALSGRGTEAFF
V gene: TRBV7-2
D gene: -
J gene: TRBJ1-1
clone size: -

CDR3 DNA: TGTGCCAGCAGGGCGGGCGCATACAGAAATCAGCCCCAGCATTTT
CDR3 protein: CASRAGAYRNQPQHF
V gene: TRBV6-6
D gene: -
J gene: TRBJ1-5
clone size: few

CDR3 DNA: TGTGCCAGCAGCCGACCAGGGGTGGGTCAGCCCCAGCATTTT
CDR3 protein: CASSRPGVGQPQHF
V gene: TRBV5-6
D gene: -
J gene: TRBJ1-5
clone size: many

CDR3 DNA: TGCGCCAGCAGCCATCCTGGGCGGGACCAGCATTTT
CDR3 protein: CASSHPGRDQHF
V gene: TRBV4-1
D gene: -
J gene: TRBJ1-5
clone size: few

CDR3 DNA: TGTGCCAGCAGTACGGGACAGGGTAGCTATGGCTACACCTTC
CDR3 protein: CASSTGQGSYGYTF
V gene: TRBV6-1
D gene: TRBD1
J gene: TRBJ1-2
clone size: many

CDR3 DNA: TGTGCCAGCAGGGTACAGGGGGCAGGGGAAAAACTGTTTTTT
CDR3 protein: CASRVQGAGEKLFF
V gene: TRBV2
D gene: TRBD1
J gene: TRBJ1-4
clone size: -

CDR3 DNA: TGTGCCTGTGGAGAGACCCAGTACTTC
CDR3 protein: CACGETQYF
V gene: TRBV5-4
D gene: -
J gene: TRBJ2-5
clone size: few

CDR3 DNA: TGTGCCAGCAGTTACTCAGAGGGGCCGGGGGGAAAACTGTTTTTT
CDR3 protein: CASSYSEGPGGKLFF
V gene: TRBV6-5
D gene: -
J gene: TRBJ1-4
clone size: -

CDR3 DNA: TGCGCCAGCAGCCCCGGACAGACATCCTATAATTCACCCCTCCACTTT
CDR3 protein: CASSPGQTSYNSPLHF
V gene: TRBV5-1
D gene: -
J gene: TRBJ1-6
clone size: -

CDR3 DNA: TGTGCCACCAGCAGAGCTAGATACTACAATGAGCAGTTCTTC
CDR3 protein: CATSRARYYNEQFF
V gene: TRBV15
D gene: -
J gene: TRBJ2-1
clone size: many

CDR3 DNA: TGTGCCAGCACCTTAACTAGCGGGAGGGGGACCGGGGAGCTGTTTTTT
CDR3 protein: CASTLTSGRGTGELFF
V gene: TRBV12-3/TRBV12-4
D gene: TRBD2
J gene: TRBJ2-2
clone size: few

CDR3 DNA: TGTGCCAGCAGCCAATGGGCGAACACGCCCACCGGGGAGCTGTTTTTT
CDR3 protein: CASSQWANTPTGELFF
V gene: TRBV3-1
D gene: -
J gene: TRBJ2-2
clone size: -

CDR3 DNA: TGCAGTGCTAGGGGCCAAGACCCAAACTATGGCTACACCTTC
CDR3 protein: CSARGQDPNYGYTF
V gene: TRBV20-1
D gene: -
J gene: TRBJ1-2
clone size: -

CDR3 DNA: TGTGCCAGCAGCCCGGACACCCACGAGCAGTACTTC
CDR3 protein: CASSPDTHEQYF
V gene: TRBV12-3/TRBV12-4
D gene: -
J gene: TRBJ2-7
clone size: few

CDR3 DNA: TGTACCAGCAGCTCAACAGGGGGGACCACGAGAAACACTGAAGCTTTCTTT
CDR3 protein: CTSSSTGGTTRNTEAFF
V gene: TRBV11-3
D gene: TRBD1
J gene: TRBJ1-1
clone size: -

CDR3 DNA: TGTGCCACCAGTGACAGACATATCCAGCCCCAGCATTTT
CDR3 protein: CATSDRHIQPQHF
V gene: TRBV24-1
D gene: -
J gene: TRBJ1-5
clone size: -

CDR3 DNA: TGTGCCAGCAGCCAAGCCCACTCCTACGAGCAGTACTTC
CDR3 protein: CASSQAHSYEQYF
V gene: TRBV3-1
D gene: -
J gene: TRBJ2-7
clone size: -

CDR3 DNA: TGTGCCAGCAGCCTCGGACAGTATCAGCCCCAGCATTTT
CDR3 protein: CASSLGQYQPQHF
V gene: TRBV11-2
D gene: -
J gene: TRBJ1-5
clone size: -

CDR3 DNA: TGTGCCAGCAGCCTAGGATTCAGGGGCAGTTGGGATTCCGGGGAGCTGTTTTTT
CDR3 protein: CASSLGFRGSWDSGELFF
V gene: TRBV6-5
D gene: -
J gene: TRBJ2-2
clone size: few

CDR3 DNA: TGTGCCTGGAGTTCCGTAAGTCAGCCCCAGCATTTT
CDR3 protein: CAWSSVSQPQHF
V gene: TRBV30
D gene: -
J gene: TRBJ1-5
clone size: -

CDR3 DNA: TGTGCCAGCAGGGGGGATTTGGAATACAATTCACCCCTCCACTTT
CDR3 protein: CASRGDLEYNSPLHF
V gene: TRBV2
D gene: -
J gene: TRBJ1-6
clone size: few

CDR3 DNA: TGTGCCAGCAGCCTATTAGGCTACACAGATACGCAGTATTTT
CDR3 protein: CASSLLGYTDTQYF
V gene: TRBV7-3
D gene: -
J gene: TRBJ2-3
clone size: few

CDR3 DNA: TGTGCCAGTAGTCCATGGACAGGGGGCGGACAGCCCCAGCATTTT
CDR3 protein: CASSPWTGGGQPQHF
V gene: TRBV19
D gene: TRBD1
J gene: TRBJ1-5
clone size: -

CDR3 DNA: TGTGCCAGCTCACCACAGGGGGGAGGCCAGCCCCAGCATTTT
CDR3 protein: CASSPQGGGQPQHF
V gene: TRBV18
D gene: -
J gene: TRBJ1-5
clone size: -

CDR3 DNA: TGTGCCAGCAGTCCCCAGCGGGGGGGCCTCGGTGAGCAGTTCTTC
CDR3 protein: CASSPQRGGLGEQFF
V gene: TRBV6-5
D gene: TRBD2
J gene: TRBJ2-1
clone size: -

CDR3 DNA: TGCAGTGCTAGACGGGACAGGGTGGATTCCGTCGAAGCTTTCTTT
CDR3 protein: CSARRDRVDSVEAFF
V gene: TRBV20-1
D gene: TRBD1
J gene: TRBJ1-1
clone size: -

CDR3 DNA: TGCAGTGCTCGCTCTAGCGGGAGACCCTACGAGCAGTACTTC
CDR3 protein: CSARSSGRPYEQYF
V gene: TRBV20-1
D gene: TRBD2
J gene: TRBJ2-7
clone size: once

CDR3 DNA: TGTGCCAGCATTGGACAGGGGTTCACTGAAGCTTTCTTT
CDR3 protein: CASIGQGFTEAFF
V gene: TRBV12-3/TRBV12-4
D gene: TRBD1
J gene: TRBJ1-1
clone size: -

CDR3 DNA: TGTGCCAGCAGCCCCCGACAGGGATTCAATCAGCCCCAGCATTTT
CDR3 protein: CASSPRQGFNQPQHF
V gene: TRBV12-3/TRBV12-4
D gene: TRBD1
J gene: TRBJ1-5
clone size: -

CDR3 DNA: TGTGCCAGCAGCCTGTCCCGGACAGGAACGGAGACCCAGTACTTC
CDR3 protein: CASSLSRTGTETQYF
V gene: TRBV3-1
D gene: TRBD1
J gene: TRBJ2-5
clone size: -

CDR3 DNA: TGCGCCAGCAGCCAAGGTCGTACAGGGGGTGAAAAACTGTTTTTT
CDR3 protein: CASSQGRTGGEKLFF
V gene: TRBV4-1
D gene: TRBD1
J gene: TRBJ1-4
clone size: -

CDR3 DNA: TGTGCCAGCAGCGTAGAATTCGCCGGAGGGGAAAACACCATATATTTT
CDR3 protein: CASSVEFAGGENTIYF
V gene: TRBV9
D gene: -
J gene: TRBJ1-3
clone size: -

CDR3 DNA: TGCAGTGCTAGACCGGGACAGGGGATTCAGCCCCAGCATTTT
CDR3 protein: CSARPGQGIQPQHF
V gene: TRBV20-1
D gene: TRBD1
J gene: TRBJ1-5
clone size: -

CDR3 DNA: TGCGCCAGCAGCCAAGCTTCGCCCCGACAGGGGGGTAATGAAAAACTGTTTTTT
CDR3 protein: CASSQASPRQGGNEKLFF
V gene: TRBV4-1
D gene: TRBD1
J gene: TRBJ1-4
clone size: few

CDR3 DNA: TGTGCCAGCAGCGTAGGATGGGTAGGCAATGAGCAGTTCTTC
CDR3 protein: CASSVGWVGNEQFF
V gene: TRBV9
D gene: -
J gene: TRBJ2-1
clone size: few

CDR3 DNA: TGTGCCAGCAGCTCCCGGACAGTCGACCTCTATGGCTACACCTTC
CDR3 protein: CASSSRTVDLYGYTF
V gene: TRBV7-2
D gene: -
J gene: TRBJ1-2
clone size: few

CDR3 DNA: TGCAGTGCCCCCACCCCGGGACTAGCTGTCGTTGAGCAGTACTTC
CDR3 protein: CSAPTPGLAVVEQYF
V gene: TRBV20-1
D gene: TRBD2
J gene: TRBJ2-7
clone size: -

CDR3 DNA: TGTGCCAGCAGCTCCCCTTTAAGAGGGTTGAACACTGAAGCTTTCTTT
CDR3 protein: CASSSPLRGLNTEAFF
V gene: TRBV7-9
D gene: -
J gene: TRBJ1-1
clone size: -

CDR3 DNA: TGCAGTGGCTGTCCGGGGGCCTACAATGAGCAGTTCTTC
CDR3 protein: CSGCPGAYNEQFF
V gene: TRBV20-1
D gene: -
J gene: TRBJ2-1
clone size: -